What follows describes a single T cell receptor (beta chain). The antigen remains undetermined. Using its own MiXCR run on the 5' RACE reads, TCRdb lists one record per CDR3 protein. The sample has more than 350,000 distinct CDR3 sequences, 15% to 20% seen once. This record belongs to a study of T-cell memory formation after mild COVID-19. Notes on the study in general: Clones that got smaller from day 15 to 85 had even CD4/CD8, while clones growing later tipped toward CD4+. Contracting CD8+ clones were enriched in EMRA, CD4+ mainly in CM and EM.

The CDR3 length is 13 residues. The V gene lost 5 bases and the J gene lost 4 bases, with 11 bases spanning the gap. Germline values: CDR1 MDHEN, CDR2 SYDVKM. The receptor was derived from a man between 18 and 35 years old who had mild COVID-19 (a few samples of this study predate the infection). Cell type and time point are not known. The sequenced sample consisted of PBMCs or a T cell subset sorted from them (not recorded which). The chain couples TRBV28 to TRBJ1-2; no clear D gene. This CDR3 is CASSPDFSYGYTF. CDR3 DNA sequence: TGTGCCAGCAGTCCGGACTTCAGCTATGGCTACACCTTC.